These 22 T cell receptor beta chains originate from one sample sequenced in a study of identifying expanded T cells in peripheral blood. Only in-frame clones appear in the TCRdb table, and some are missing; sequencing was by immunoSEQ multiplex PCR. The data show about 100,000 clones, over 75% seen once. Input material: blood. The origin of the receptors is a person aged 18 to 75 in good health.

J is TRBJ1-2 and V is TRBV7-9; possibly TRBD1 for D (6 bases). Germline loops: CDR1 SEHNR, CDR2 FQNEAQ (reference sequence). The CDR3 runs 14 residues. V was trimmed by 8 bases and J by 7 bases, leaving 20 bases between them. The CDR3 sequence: CASGPGRQVGGYTF. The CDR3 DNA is TGTGCCAGCGGCCCCGGAAGACAGGTTGGTGGCTACACCTTC.

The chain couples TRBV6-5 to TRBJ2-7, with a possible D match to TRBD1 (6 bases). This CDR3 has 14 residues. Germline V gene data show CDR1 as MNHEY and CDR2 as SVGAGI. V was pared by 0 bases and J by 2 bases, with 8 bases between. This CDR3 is CASSYSRGPYEQYF. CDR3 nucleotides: TGTGCCAGCAGTTACTCCAGGGGACCCTACGAGCAGTACTTC.

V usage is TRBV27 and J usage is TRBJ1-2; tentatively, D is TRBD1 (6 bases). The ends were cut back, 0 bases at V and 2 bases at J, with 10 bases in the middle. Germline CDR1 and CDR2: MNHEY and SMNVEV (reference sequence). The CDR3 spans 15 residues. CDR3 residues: CASSLSPGANYGYTF. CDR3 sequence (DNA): TGTGCCAGCAGTTTATCTCCGGGGGCGAACTATGGCTACACCTTC.

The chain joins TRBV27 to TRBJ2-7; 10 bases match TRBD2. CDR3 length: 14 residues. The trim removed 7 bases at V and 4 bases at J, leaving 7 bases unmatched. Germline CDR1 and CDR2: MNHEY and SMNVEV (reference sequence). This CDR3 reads CASKWTSGPYEQYF. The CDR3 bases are TGTGCCAGCAAATGGACTAGCGGACCTTACGAGCAGTACTTC.

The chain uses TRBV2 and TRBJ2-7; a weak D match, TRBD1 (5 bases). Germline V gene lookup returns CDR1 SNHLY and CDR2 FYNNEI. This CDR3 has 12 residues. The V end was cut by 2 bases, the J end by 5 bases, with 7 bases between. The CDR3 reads CASSEIGDEQYF. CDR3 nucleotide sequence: TGTGCCAGCAGTGAAATAGGGGACGAGCAGTACTTC.

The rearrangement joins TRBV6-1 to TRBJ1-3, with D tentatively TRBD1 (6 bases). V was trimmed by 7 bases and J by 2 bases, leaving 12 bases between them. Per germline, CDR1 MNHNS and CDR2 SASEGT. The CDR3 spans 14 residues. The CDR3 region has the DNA TGTGCCAGCACTGTAGGGGGAGCTGGAAACACCATATATTTT. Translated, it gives CASTVGGAGNTIYF.

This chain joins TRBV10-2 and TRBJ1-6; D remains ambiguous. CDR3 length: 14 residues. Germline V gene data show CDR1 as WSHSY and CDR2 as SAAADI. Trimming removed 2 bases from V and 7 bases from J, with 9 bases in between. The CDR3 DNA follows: TGCGCCAGCAGTGAGAGTTTGGGCAATTCACCCCTCCACTTT. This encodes CASSESLGNSPLHF.

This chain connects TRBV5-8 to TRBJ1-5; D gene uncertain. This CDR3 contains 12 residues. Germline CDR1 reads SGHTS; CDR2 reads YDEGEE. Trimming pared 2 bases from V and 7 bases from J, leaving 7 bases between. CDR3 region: CASSFDRQPQHF. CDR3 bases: TGTGCCAGCAGCTTTGATCGACAGCCCCAGCATTTT.

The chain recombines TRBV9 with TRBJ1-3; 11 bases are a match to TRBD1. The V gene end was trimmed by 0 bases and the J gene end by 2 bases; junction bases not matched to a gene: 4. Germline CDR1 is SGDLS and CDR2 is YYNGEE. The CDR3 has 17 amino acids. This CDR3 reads CASSVVEGQGAGNTIYF. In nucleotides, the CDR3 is TGTGCCAGCAGCGTAGTGGAGGGACAGGGGGCTGGAAACACCATATATTTT.

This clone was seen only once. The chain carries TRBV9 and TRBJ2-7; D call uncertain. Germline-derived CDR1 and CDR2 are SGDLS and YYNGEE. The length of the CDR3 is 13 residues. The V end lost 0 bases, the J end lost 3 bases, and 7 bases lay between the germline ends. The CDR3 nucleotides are TGTGCCAGCAGCGTAGAGGATGGCTACGAGCAGTACTTC. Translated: CASSVEDGYEQYF.

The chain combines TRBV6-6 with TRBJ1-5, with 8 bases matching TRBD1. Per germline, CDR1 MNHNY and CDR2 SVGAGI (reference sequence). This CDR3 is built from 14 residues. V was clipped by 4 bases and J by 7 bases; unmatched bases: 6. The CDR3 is CASSSDRGGQPQHF. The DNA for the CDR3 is TGTGCCAGCAGTTCAGACAGGGGAGGCCAGCCCCAGCATTTT.

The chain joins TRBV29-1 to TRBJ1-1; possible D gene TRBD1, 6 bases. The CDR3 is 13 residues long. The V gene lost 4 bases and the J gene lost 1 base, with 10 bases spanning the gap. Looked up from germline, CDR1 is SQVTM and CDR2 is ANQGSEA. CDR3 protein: CSVVGTSNTEAFF. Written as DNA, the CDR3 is TGCAGCGTTGTTGGGACATCGAACACTGAAGCTTTCTTT.

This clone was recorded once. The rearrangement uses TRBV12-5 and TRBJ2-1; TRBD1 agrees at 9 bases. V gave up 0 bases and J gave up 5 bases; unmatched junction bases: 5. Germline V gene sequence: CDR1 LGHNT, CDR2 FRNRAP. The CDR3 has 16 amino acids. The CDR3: CASGLVGTGFDNEQFF. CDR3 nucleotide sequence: TGTGCTAGTGGTTTGGTAGGGACAGGGTTCGACAATGAGCAGTTCTTC.

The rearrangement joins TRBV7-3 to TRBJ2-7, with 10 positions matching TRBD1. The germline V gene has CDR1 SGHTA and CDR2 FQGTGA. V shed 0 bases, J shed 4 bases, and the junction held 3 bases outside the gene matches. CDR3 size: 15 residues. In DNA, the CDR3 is TGTGCCAGCAGCTTAACGCCGGGACAGGGGTACGAGCAGTACTTC. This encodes CASSLTPGQGYEQYF.

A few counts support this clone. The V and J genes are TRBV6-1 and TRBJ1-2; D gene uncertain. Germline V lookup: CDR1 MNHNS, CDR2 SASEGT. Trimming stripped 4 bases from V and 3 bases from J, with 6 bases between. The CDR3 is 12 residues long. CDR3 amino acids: CASSGTHYGYTF. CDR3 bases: TGTGCCAGCAGTGGTACACACTATGGCTACACCTTC.

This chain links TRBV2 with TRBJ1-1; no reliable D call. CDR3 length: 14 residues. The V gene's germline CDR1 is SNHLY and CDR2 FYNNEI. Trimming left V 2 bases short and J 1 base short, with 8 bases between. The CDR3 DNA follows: TGTGCCAGCAGTGAAAGGCAGGAGAACACTGAAGCTTTCTTT. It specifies CASSERQENTEAFF.

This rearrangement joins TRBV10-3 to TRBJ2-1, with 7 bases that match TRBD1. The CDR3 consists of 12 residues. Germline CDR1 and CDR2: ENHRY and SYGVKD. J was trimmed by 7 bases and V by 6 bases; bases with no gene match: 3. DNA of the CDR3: TGTGCCATCAGGATACAGGGGAATGAGCAGTTCTTC. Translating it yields CAIRIQGNEQFF.

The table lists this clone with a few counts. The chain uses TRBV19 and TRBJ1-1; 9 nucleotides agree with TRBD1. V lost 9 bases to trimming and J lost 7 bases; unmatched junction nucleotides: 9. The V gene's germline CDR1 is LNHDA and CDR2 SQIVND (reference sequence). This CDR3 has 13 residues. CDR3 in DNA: TGTGCCAGCAACACGAGACAGGGGGGTGAAGCTTTCTTT. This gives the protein CASNTRQGGEAFF.

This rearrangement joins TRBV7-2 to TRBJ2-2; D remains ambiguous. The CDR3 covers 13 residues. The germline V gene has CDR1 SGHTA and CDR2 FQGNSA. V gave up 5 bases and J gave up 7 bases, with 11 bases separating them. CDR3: CASSPSRGGELFF. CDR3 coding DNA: TGTGCCAGCAGCCCGAGTCGCGGCGGGGAGCTGTTTTTT.

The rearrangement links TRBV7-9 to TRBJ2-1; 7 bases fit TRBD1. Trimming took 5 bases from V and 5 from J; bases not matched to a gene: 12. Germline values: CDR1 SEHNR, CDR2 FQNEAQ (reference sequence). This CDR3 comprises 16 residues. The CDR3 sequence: CASSRQQGREDNEQFF. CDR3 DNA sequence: TGTGCCAGCAGCCGCCAACAGGGGCGTGAGGACAATGAGCAGTTCTTC. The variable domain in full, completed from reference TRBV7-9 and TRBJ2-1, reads DTGVSQNPRHKITKRGQNVTFRCDPISEHNRLYWYRQTLGQGPEFLTYFQNEAQLEKSRLLSDRFSAERPKGSFSTLEIQRTEQGDSAMYLCASSRQQGREDNEQFFGPGTRLTVL.

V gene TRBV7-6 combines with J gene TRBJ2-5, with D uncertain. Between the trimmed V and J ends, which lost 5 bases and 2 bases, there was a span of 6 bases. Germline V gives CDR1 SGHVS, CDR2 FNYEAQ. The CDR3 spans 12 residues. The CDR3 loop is CASSPPQETQYF. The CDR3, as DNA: TGTGCCAGCAGCCCACCACAAGAGACCCAGTACTTC.

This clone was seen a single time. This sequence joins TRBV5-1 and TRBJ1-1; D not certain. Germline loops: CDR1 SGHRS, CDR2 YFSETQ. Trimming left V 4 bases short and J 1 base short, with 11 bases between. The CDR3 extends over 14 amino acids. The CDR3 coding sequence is TGCGCCAGCAGCGCCGGGGTTGGGAACACTGAAGCTTTCTTT. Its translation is CASSAGVGNTEAFF. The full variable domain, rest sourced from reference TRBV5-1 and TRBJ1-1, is KAGVTQTPRYLIKTRGQQVTLSCSPISGHRSVSWYQQTPGQGLQFLFEYFSETQRNKGNFPGRFSGRQFSNSRSEMNVSTLELGDSALYLCASSAGVGNTEAFFGQGTRLTVV.